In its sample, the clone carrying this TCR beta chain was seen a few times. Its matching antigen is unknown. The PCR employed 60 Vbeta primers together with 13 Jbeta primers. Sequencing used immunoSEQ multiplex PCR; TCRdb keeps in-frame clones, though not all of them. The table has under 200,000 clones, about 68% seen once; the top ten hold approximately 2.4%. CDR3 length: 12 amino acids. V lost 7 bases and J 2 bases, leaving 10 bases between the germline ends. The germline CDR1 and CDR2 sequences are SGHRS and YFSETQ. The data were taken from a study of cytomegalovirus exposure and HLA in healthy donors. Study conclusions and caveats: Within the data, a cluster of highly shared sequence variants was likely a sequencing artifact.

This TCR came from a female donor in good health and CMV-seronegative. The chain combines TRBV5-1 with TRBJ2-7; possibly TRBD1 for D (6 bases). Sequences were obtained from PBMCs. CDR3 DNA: TGCGCCAGCTGGGACACCCCCTACGAGCAGTACTTC. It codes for CASWDTPYEQYF.